This T cell receptor beta chain was captured in a study of lymphopenia after photon versus proton radiotherapy. As for this clone: Its antigen is currently unknown.

Only in-frame clones appear in the TCRdb table, and some are missing; sequencing was by immunoSEQ multiplex PCR. The sample consists of fewer than 70,000 clones, around 87% of them appearing once. V was pared by 0 bases and J by 4 bases, with 11 bases of the junction left unmatched. The CDR3 covers 19 residues. CDR1 is KGHSH and CDR2 is LQKENI in the germline V gene. Study-wide points: Authors raise, but do not show, better survival with proton therapy.

This receptor was obtained from a man older than 75 with esophageal cancer. The sample in question was peripheral blood, obtained from a patient treated with proton-based radiotherapy. J is TRBJ2-2 and V is TRBV18; 10 nucleotides match TRBD1. In nucleotides, the CDR3 is TGTGCCAGCTCACCACCGACCCGACAGGGGGCGTTTTTCACCGGGGAGCTGTTTTTT. Protein: CASSPPTRQGAFFTGELFF.